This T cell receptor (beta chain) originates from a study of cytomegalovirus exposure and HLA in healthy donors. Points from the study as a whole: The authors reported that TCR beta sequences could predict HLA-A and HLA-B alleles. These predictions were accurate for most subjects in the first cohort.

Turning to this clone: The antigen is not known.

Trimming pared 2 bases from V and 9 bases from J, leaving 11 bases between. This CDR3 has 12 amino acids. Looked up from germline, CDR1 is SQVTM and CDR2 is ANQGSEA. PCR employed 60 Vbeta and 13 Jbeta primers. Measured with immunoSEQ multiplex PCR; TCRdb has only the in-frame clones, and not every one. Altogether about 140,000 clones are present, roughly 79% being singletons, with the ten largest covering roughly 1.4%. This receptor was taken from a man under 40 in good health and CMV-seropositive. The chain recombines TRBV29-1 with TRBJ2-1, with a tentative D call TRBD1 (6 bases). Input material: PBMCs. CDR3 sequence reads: CSVESGTPEQFF. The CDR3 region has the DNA TGCAGCGTTGAATCCGGGACACCTGAGCAGTTCTTC.